Following are 19 T cell receptor beta chains from one sample sequenced in a study of shared clonotypes between healthy human individuals. Assay used: immunoSEQ multiplex PCR; TCRdb lists only in-frame clones, some missing. The table records approximately 1.9 million clones, just under 95% of them present only once. The naive CD8 fraction comprised CD45RO-negative cells positively selected for CCR7 and excluded terminally differentiated effector memory CD45RA+ cells. Sequencing was carried out using naive CD8+ T cells from PBMCs. The receptors here all came from a man between 18 and 29 years old in good health. Some clones in this sample may be carry-over from other donors' samples.

V usage is TRBV11-3 and J usage is TRBJ2-2, with D possibly matching TRBD2 (5 bases). Trimming left V 0 bases short and J 4 bases short, with 18 bases between. Germline V gene lookup returns CDR1 SGHNT and CDR2 YENEEA. This CDR3 has 18 residues. In DNA, the CDR3 is TGTGCCAGCAGCTTAGATTCATCGCGGGTAATGGGCACCGGGGAGCTGTTTTTT. Translated, it gives CASSLDSSRVMGTGELFF.

Only one count was recorded for this clone. The rearrangement uses TRBV19 and TRBJ2-2; 12 nucleotides line up with TRBD2. CDR3 length: 15 amino acids. Germline V gives CDR1 LNHDA, CDR2 SQIVND (reference sequence). The V segment lost 4 bases and the J segment 5 bases; nucleotides outside the gene matches: 2. The CDR3 DNA reads as TGTGCCAGTAGTACCCTAGCGGGAGGGACCGGGGAGCTGTTTTTT. It encodes CASSTLAGGTGELFF.

The rearrangement joins TRBV6-5 to TRBJ1-1, with D unclear. V gave up 0 bases and J gave up 4 bases, with 9 bases separating them. The germline gives CDR1 MNHEY, CDR2 SVGAGI. The CDR3 is 14 residues long. This chain's CDR3 is CASSYSAYITEAFF. The CDR3 bases are TGTGCCAGCAGTTACTCGGCGTACATCACTGAAGCTTTCTTT.

The V gene is TRBV7-9, the J gene TRBJ2-1; tentative D call: TRBD1 (5 bases). This CDR3 is 12 amino acids long. CDR1 SEHNR and CDR2 FQNEAQ come from the germline V gene (reference sequence). Trimming removed 8 bases at V and 4 bases at J, with 9 bases between. CDR3 residues: CASGADYNEQFF. The CDR3 region has the DNA TGTGCCAGCGGGGCAGATTACAATGAGCAGTTCTTC. The entire variable domain, with the rest obtained from reference TRBV7-9 and TRBJ2-1, is as follows: DTGVSQNPRHKITKRGQNVTFRCDPISEHNRLYWYRQTLGQGPEFLTYFQNEAQLEKSRLLSDRFSAERPKGSFSTLEIQRTEQGDSAMYLCASGADYNEQFFGPGTRLTVL.

This clone was recorded a few times. The chain is built from TRBV28 and TRBJ2-7; D is uncertain. CDR3 length equals 10 residues. Germline assignment: CDR1 MDHEN and CDR2 SYDVKM. Between the trimmed V and J ends, which lost 5 bases and 7 bases, there was a span of 6 bases. CDR3 DNA sequence: TGTGCCAGCAGTCGCGCTGAGCAGTACTTC. It codes for CASSRAEQYF.

V gene TRBV6-4 combines with J gene TRBJ2-1; the match to TRBD2 covers 13 bases. The junction had 7 bases not matched to a gene; V was cut back by 3 bases and J by 5 bases. Germline V gene lookup returns CDR1 MRHNA and CDR2 SNTAGT. The CDR3 loop spans 17 amino acids. The chain's CDR3 is CASSEAGLAGEDNEQFF. DNA for the CDR3: TGTGCCAGCAGTGAGGCCGGACTAGCGGGAGAGGACAATGAGCAGTTCTTC.

The chain employs TRBV29-1 and TRBJ2-7; D ambiguous. CDR1 SQVTM and CDR2 ANQGSEA come from the germline V gene. Trimming left V 4 bases short and J 3 bases short, with 19 bases between. The CDR3 covers 15 residues. The CDR3 region is CSVVPAVVPIYEQYF. CDR3 DNA: TGCAGCGTTGTACCCGCGGTCGTCCCCATCTACGAGCAGTACTTC.

The V and J genes are TRBV6-4 and TRBJ1-2; TRBD1 is a possible D gene (6 bases). The CDR3 runs to 17 residues. The V gene lost 0 bases and the J gene lost 6 bases, with 20 bases spanning the gap. CDR1 MRHNA and CDR2 SNTAGT come from the germline V gene. This CDR3 reads CASSDSTSLTGRDGYTF. In DNA form, the CDR3 reads TGTGCCAGCAGTGACTCCACAAGTTTGACAGGCAGGGATGGCTACACCTTC.

The genes are TRBV4-1 and TRBJ2-7, with unresolved D. This CDR3 spans 18 amino acids. Germline CDR1 and CDR2: MGHRA and YSYEKL. V lost 1 base and J lost 0, with 19 bases in between. CDR3 residues: CASSQGWVKETNSYEQYF. CDR3 bases: TGCGCCAGCAGCCAAGGGTGGGTTAAAGAAACAAACTCCTACGAGCAGTACTTC.

As concerns this clone: Additional DNA sequences in this sample encode the identical CDR3. J is TRBJ1-2 and V is TRBV28; no clear D gene. This CDR3 has 13 amino acids. CDR1 and CDR2 (germline): MDHEN, SYDVKM. Trimming removed 1 base from V and 3 bases from J, with 6 bases in between. In DNA, the CDR3 is TGTGCCAGCAGTTTATTGGGTCACTATGGCTACACCTTC. It codes for CASSLLGHYGYTF.

The chain is built from TRBV5-5 and TRBJ2-3; D may be TRBD1 (6 bases). V lost 1 base, J lost 1 base, and 13 bases lay in between. Germline V gene data show CDR1 as SGHKS and CDR2 as YYEKEE (reference sequence). The CDR3 has 16 amino acids. Here the CDR3 DNA reads TGTGCCAGCAGCTTGTTTCGGGCAGGGGGCACAGATACGCAGTATTTT. Encoded protein: CASSLFRAGGTDTQYF. Variable domain in full (rest from reference TRBV5-5 and TRBJ2-3): DAGVTQSPTHLIKTRGQQVTLRCSPISGHKSVSWYQQVLGQGPQFIFQYYEKEERGRGNFPDRFSARQFPNYSSELNVNALLLGDSALYLCASSLFRAGGTDTQYFGPGTRLTVL.

This chain links TRBV11-2 with TRBJ2-3; TRBD2 agrees at 9 bases. Germline V gene sequence: CDR1 SGHAT, CDR2 FQNNGV. J lost 7 bases, V lost 5 bases, and 13 bases had no gene match. The CDR3 consists of 16 residues. For the CDR3, the DNA is TGTGCCAGCAGCGAAGCCCTGCGGGAGGGATTTAATACGCAGTATTTT. It yields the protein CASSEALREGFNTQYF.

The V call is TRBV30, the J call TRBJ2-1; 7 bases line up with TRBD2. Germline values: CDR1 GTSNPN, CDR2 SVGIG (reference sequence). The CDR3 has 14 residues. Trimming removed 5 bases from V and 3 bases from J; junction bases left unmatched: 7. The CDR3 DNA sequence: TGTGCCTGGTGGGGGGGAGGCCACTACAATGAGCAGTTCTTC. It translates to CAWWGGGHYNEQFF. The whole variable domain, remainder taken from reference TRBV30 and TRBJ2-1, is SQTIHQWPATLVQPVGSPLSLECTVEGTSNPNLYWYRQAAGRGLQLLFYSVGIGQISSEVPQNLSASRPQDRQFILSSKKLLLSDSGFYLCAWWGGGHYNEQFFGPGTRLTVL.

V usage is TRBV5-1 and J usage is TRBJ2-1; 8 bases match TRBD1. This CDR3 comprises 16 residues. Unmatched junction bases numbered 7, after V lost 3 bases and J lost 2 bases. Per the germline V gene, CDR1 is SGHRS and CDR2 is YFSETQ. The CDR3 region is CASSWTTGATYNEQFF. In DNA form, the CDR3 reads TGCGCCAGCAGCTGGACGACAGGGGCCACCTACAATGAGCAGTTCTTC.

This chain uses TRBV5-6 with TRBJ2-3; the D gene could be TRBD1 or TRBD2 (5 bases each). Germline V gene data show CDR1 as SGHDT and CDR2 as YYEEEE. This CDR3 contains 14 residues. V lost 0 bases, J lost 6 bases, and 11 bases lay in between. CDR3 sequence reads: CASSLGDLGDTQYF. CDR3 nucleotides: TGTGCCAGCAGCTTGGGGGACCTCGGGGATACGCAGTATTTT.

The chain carries TRBV4-2 and TRBJ2-7; 11 bases fit TRBD1. The J segment lost 0 bases and the V segment lost 0 bases, leaving 4 bases of the junction unmatched. CDR1 is LGHNA and CDR2 is YNFKEQ in the germline V gene. The CDR3 runs to 17 residues. Written as DNA, the CDR3 is TGTGCCAGCAGCCAAGAGGGACAGGGGGGGCCCTCCTACGAGCAGTACTTC. Residues: CASSQEGQGGPSYEQYF.

The V gene is TRBV30, the J gene TRBJ1-5; possibly TRBD1 for D (5 bases). CDR3 length: 17 amino acids. Germline-derived CDR1 and CDR2 are GTSNPN and SVGIG (reference sequence). Trimming pared 0 bases from V and 0 bases from J, leaving 15 bases between. CDR3 sequence: CAWSVLGAAYSNQPQHF. CDR3 nucleotides: TGTGCCTGGAGTGTCTTAGGGGCGGCTTATAGCAATCAGCCCCAGCATTTT. The full variable domain, its missing parts supplied by reference TRBV30 and TRBJ1-5, is SQTIHQWPATLVQPVGSPLSLECTVEGTSNPNLYWYRQAAGRGLQLLFYSVGIGQISSEVPQNLSASRPQDRQFILSSKKLLLSDSGFYLCAWSVLGAAYSNQPQHFGDGTRLSIL.

V is TRBV7-9 and J is TRBJ2-6; D is undetermined. The V gene lost 11 bases and the J gene lost 1 base, with 6 bases spanning the gap. The germline V gene encodes CDR1 SEHNR and CDR2 FQNEAQ (reference sequence). This CDR3 is built from 12 residues. This CDR3 reads CAGKSGANVLTF. In nucleotides, the CDR3 is TGTGCCGGTAAATCTGGGGCCAACGTCCTGACTTTC.

The chain is built from TRBV14 and TRBJ2-5; D is tentatively TRBD1 or TRBD2 (5 bases each). V dropped 2 bases and J dropped 1 base, with 17 bases sitting between them. The CDR3 runs to 17 residues. Per the germline V gene, CDR1 is SGHDN and CDR2 is FVKESK. For the CDR3, the DNA is TGTGCCAGCAGCCAAATTTTCTGGGACCCAGCCCAAGAGACCCAGTACTTC. Its protein is CASSQIFWDPAQETQYF.